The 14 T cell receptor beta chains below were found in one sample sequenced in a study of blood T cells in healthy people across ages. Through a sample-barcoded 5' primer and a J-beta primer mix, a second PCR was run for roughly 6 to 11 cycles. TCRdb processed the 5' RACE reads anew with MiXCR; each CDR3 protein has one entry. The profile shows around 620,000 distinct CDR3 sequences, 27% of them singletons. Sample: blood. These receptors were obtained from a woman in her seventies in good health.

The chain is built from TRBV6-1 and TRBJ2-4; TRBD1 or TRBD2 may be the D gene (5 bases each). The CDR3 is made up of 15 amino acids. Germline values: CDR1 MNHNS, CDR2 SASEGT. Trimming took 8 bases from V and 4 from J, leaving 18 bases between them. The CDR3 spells CASGRDMGEKNIQYF. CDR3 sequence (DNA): TGTGCCAGCGGCCGAGATATGGGGGAAAAAAACATTCAGTACTTC.

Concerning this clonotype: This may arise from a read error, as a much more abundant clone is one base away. The CDR3 protein is CVSSLDWTRGNEQFF. The CDR3 region has the DNA TGTGTCAGCAGCTTAGATTGGACTAGAGGGAATGAGCAGTTCTTC. The chain carries TRBV7-2 and TRBJ2-5; 7 positions agree with TRBD2. The better agreement between TRBJ2-1 and the DNA end casts doubt on the J call. The CDR3 is 15 amino acids. The germline V gene has CDR1 SGHTA and CDR2 FQGNSA.

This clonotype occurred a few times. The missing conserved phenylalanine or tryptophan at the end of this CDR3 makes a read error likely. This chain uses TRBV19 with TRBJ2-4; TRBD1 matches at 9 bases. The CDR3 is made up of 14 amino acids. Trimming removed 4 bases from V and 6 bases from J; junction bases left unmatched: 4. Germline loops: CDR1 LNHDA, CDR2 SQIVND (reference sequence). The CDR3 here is CASSTTGGGNIQYL. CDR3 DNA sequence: TGTGCCAGTAGTACCACAGGGGGCGGAAACATTCAGTACCTC.

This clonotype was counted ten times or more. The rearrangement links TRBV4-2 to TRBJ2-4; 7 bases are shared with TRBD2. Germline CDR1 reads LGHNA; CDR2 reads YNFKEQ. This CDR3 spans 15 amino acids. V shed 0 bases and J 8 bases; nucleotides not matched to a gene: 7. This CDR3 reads CASSQDGGGRDIQYF. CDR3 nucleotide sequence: TGTGCCAGCAGCCAAGATGGGGGAGGGAGAGACATTCAGTACTTC.

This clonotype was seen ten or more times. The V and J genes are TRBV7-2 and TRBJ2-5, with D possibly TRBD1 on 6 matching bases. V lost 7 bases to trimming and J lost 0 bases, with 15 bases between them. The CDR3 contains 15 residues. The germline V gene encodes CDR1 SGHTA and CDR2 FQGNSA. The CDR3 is CASTRSQGHQETQYF. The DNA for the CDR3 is TGTGCCAGCACTCGCTCACAGGGCCACCAAGAGACCCAGTACTTC.

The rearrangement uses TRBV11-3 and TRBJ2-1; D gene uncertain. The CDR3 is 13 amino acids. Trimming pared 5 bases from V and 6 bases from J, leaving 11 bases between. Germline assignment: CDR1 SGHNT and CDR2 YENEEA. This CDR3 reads CASSPRPPNEQFF. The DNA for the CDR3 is TGTGCCAGCAGCCCACGACCTCCCAATGAGCAGTTCTTC.

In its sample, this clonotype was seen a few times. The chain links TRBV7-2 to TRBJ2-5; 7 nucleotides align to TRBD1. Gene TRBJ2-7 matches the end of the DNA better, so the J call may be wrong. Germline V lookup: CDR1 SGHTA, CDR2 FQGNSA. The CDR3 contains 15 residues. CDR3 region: CASSTDRDSSYEQYF. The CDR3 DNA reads TGTGCCAGCAGCACTGACAGGGATAGCTCCTACGAGCAGTACTTC.

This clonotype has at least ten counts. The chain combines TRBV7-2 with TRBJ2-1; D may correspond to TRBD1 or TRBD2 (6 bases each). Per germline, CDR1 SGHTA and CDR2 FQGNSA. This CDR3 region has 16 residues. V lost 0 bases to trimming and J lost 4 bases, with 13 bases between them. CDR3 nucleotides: TGTGCCAGCAGCTTAGCATTCGGGGGCCATTACAATGAGCAGTTCTTC. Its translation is CASSLAFGGHYNEQFF.

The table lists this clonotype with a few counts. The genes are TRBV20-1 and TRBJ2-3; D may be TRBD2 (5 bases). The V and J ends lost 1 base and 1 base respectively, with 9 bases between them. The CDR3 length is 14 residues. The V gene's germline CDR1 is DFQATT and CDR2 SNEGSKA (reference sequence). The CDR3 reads CSARGVGGTDTQYF. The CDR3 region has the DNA TGCAGTGCTAGAGGGGTCGGGGGCACAGATACGCAGTATTTT.

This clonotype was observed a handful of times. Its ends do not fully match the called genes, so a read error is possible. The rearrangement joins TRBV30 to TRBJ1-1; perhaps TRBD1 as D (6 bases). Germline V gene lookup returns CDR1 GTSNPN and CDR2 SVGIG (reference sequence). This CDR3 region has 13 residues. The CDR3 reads CGAGAIESTEALF. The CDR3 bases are TGTGGGGCGGGGGCAATCGAAAGTACTGAAGCTCTCTTT.

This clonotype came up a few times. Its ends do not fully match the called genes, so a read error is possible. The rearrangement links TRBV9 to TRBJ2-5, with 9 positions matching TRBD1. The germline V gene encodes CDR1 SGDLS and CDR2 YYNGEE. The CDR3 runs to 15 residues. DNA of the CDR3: TGTGCCAGCAGCCGGACAGGGGTGATCGGAGAGGCCCAGTACTTC. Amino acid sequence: CASSRTGVIGEAQYF.

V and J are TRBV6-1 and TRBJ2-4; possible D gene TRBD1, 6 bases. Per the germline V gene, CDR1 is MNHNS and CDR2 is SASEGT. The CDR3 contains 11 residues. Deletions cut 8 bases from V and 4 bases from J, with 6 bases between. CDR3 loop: CASDRKNIQYF. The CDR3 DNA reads TGTGCCAGCGACAGGAAAAACATTCAGTACTTC.

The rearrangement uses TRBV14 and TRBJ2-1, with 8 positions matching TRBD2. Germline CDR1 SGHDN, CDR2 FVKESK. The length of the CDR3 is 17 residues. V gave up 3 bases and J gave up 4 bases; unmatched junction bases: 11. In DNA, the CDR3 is TGTGCCAGCAGCCAGACTTCTAGGCGGGGGGCGTACAATGAGCAGTTCTTC. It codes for CASSQTSRRGAYNEQFF.

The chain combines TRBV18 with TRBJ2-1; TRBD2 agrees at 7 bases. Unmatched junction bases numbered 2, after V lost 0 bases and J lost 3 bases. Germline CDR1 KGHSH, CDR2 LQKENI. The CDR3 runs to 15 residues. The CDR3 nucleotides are TGTGCCAGCTCACCACCGGGGGGGGGCTACAATGAGCAGTTCTTC. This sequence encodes CASSPPGGGYNEQFF.